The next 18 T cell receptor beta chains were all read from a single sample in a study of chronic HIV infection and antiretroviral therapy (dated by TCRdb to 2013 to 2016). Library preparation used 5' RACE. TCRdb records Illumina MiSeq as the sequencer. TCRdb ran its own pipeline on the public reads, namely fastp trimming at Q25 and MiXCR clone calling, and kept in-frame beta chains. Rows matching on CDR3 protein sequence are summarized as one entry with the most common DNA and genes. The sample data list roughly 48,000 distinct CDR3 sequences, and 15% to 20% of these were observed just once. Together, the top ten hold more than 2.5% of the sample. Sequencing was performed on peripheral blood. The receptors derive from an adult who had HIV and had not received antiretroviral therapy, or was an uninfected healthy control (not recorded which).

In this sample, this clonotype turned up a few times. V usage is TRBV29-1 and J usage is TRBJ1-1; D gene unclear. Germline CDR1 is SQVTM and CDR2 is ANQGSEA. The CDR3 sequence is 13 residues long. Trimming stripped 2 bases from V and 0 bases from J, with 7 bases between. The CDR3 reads CSVERQLNTEAFF. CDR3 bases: TGCAGCGTTGAACGCCAGCTGAACACTGAAGCTTTCTTT.

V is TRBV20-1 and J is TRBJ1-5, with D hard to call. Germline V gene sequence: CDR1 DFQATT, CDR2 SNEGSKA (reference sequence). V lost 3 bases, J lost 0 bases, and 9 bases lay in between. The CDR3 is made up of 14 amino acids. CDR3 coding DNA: TGCAGTGCTAGGGTGCCTAATAGCAATCAGCCCCAGCATTTT. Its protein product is CSARVPNSNQPQHF.

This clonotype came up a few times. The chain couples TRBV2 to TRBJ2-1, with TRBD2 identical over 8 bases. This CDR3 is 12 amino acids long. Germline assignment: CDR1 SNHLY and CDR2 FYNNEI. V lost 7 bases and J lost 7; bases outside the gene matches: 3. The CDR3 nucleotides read TGTGCCAGCAATTTAGCGGGGAATGAGCAGTTCTTC. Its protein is CASNLAGNEQFF.

CDR3 amino acids: CSARETYEQYF. CDR3 sequence (DNA): TGCAGCGCCCGGGAGACCTACGAGCAGTACTTC. V is TRBV29-1 and J is TRBJ2-7, with D maybe TRBD2 (6 bases). Trimming removed 7 bases at V and 2 bases at J, with 9 bases between. CDR3 length: 11 amino acids. Looked up from germline, CDR1 is SQVTM and CDR2 is ANQGSEA.

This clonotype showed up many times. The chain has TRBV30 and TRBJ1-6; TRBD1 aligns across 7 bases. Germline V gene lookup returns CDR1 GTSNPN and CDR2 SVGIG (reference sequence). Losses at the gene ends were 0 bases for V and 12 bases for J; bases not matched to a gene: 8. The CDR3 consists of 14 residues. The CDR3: CAWSVGQAAEPLHF. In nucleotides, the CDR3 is TGTGCCTGGAGTGTCGGACAGGCGGCGGAACCCCTCCACTTT.

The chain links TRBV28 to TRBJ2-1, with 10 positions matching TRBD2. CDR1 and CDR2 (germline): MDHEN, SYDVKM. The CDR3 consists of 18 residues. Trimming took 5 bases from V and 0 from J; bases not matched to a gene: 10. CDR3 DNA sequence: TGTGCCAGCAGTCGCCCCGGACCTAGCGGGAGCTCCTACAATGAGCAGTTCTTC. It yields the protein CASSRPGPSGSSYNEQFF.

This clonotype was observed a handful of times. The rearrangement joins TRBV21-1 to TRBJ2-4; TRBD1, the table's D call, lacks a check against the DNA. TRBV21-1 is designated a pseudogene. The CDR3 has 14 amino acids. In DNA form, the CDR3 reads TGTGCCAGCGAGGTACGACAGCTTAAAAACATTCAGTACTTC. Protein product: CASEVRQLKNIQYF.

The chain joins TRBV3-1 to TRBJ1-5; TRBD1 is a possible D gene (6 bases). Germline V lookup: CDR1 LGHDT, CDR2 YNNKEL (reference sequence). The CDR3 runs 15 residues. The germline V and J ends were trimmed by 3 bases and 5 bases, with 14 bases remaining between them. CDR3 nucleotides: TGTGCCAGCAGCCATAGTAAAACAGGGCATCAGCCCCAGCATTTT. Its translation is CASSHSKTGHQPQHF.

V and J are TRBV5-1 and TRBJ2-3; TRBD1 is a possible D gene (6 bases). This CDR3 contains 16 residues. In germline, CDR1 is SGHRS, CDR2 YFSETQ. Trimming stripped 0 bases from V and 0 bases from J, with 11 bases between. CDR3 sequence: CASSLGQVPSTDTQYF. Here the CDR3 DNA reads TGCGCCAGCAGCTTGGGACAGGTCCCTAGCACAGATACGCAGTATTTT.

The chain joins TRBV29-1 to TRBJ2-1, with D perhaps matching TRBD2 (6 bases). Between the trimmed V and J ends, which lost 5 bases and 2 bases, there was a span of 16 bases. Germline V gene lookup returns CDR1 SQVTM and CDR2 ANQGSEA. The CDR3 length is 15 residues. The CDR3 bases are TGCAGCGTTACGGGCGGGGACCCTACCTACAATGAGCAGTTCTTC. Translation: CSVTGGDPTYNEQFF.

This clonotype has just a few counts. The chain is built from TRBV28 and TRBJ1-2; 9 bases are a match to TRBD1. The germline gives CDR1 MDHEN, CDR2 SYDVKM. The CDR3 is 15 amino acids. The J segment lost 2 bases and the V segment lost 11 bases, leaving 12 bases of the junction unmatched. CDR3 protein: CAFGDFDRGNYGYTF. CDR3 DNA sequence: TGTGCCTTCGGAGATTTCGACAGGGGGAACTATGGCTACACCTTC.

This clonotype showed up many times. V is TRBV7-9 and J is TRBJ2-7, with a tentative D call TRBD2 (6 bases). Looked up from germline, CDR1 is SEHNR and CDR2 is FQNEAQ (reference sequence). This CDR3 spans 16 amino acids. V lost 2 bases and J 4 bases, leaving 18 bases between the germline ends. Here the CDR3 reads CASSLSGFRDSYEQYF. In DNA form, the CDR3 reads TGTGCCAGCAGCTTATCGGGATTCCGGGACTCTTACGAGCAGTACTTC.

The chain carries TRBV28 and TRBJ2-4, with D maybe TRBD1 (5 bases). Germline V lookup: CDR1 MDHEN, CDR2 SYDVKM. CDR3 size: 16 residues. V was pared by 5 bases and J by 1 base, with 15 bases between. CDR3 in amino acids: CASSPFFRQAKNIQYF. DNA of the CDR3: TGTGCCAGCAGTCCTTTCTTCCGACAGGCCAAAAACATTCAGTACTTC.

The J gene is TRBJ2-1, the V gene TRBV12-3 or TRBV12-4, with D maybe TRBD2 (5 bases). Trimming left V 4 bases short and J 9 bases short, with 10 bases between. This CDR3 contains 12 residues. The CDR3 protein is CASSSVAGEQFF. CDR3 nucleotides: TGTGCCAGCAGTTCTGTCGCGGGTGAGCAGTTCTTC.

CDR3 residues: CASSVGGGGYNIQYF. CDR3 bases: TGTGCCAGCAGCGTAGGAGGGGGCGGATATAACATTCAGTACTTC. This chain connects TRBV9 to TRBJ2-4; the match to TRBD1 covers 7 bases. With 0 bases clipped from V and 7 bases from J, the junction kept 7 bases outside the gene matches. CDR1 is SGDLS, CDR2 YYNGEE, per germline. This CDR3 has 15 residues.

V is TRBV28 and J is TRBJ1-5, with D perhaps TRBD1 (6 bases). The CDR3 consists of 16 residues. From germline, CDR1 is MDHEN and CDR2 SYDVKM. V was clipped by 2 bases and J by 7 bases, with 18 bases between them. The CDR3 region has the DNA TGTGCCAGCAGTTTAACCCCTGAAGAGAGGGGGCAGCCCCAGCATTTT. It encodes CASSLTPEERGQPQHF.

This CDR3 is CASVEQGGLSYNEQFF. In nucleotides, the CDR3 is TGTGCCAGCGTCGAACAGGGGGGATTGTCCTACAATGAGCAGTTCTTC. The chain carries TRBV12-3 or TRBV12-4 and TRBJ2-1; TRBD1 aligns across 8 bases. Unmatched junction bases numbered 10, after V lost 8 bases and J lost 1 base. The CDR3 has 16 amino acids.

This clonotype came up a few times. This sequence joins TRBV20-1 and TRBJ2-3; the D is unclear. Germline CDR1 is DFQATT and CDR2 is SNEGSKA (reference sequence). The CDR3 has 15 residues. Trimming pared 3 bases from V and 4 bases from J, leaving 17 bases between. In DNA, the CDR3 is TGCAGTGCTAGTCCGAGAAGTGGGTCGGCAGATACGCAGTATTTT. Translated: CSASPRSGSADTQYF.